This TCR beta chain was captured by sequencing in a study of T cell clones after liver transplantation. Looking at the study overall: Samples came from ITN030ST, which attempted immunosuppression withdrawal within 2 years of liver transplantation.

Germline lookup yields CDR1 LNHDA and CDR2 SQIVND (reference sequence). Trimming left V 3 bases short and J 1 base short, with 12 bases between. This CDR3 has 15 residues. Method: immunoSEQ multiplex PCR; TCRdb's copy keeps in-frame clones and lacks some. The table includes 65,000 to 70,000 clones, roughly 92% detected once. The TCR originated in a human patient who received a liver transplant. Some T cells may be provided by the graft donor. V gene TRBV19 combines with J gene TRBJ1-2; no clear D gene. The sequenced sample was CD4+ T cells from blood, obtained about 27 months after liver transplant. The CDR3 loop is CASSIFPGLNYGYTF. The CDR3 DNA reads TGTGCCAGTAGTATCTTTCCGGGCCTTAACTATGGCTACACCTTC.